Detailed here is one T cell receptor (beta chain). These data come from a study of blood T cell repertoires in COVID-19. In the original analysis: Reference gene primers were amplified, and this amplification served to estimate nucleated cell counts. This table comes from immunoSEQ multiplex PCR, and its TCRdb copy is limited to in-frame clones, with some not included. Clone size and the V and J calls come from that table; the DNA yielded D and trimming. In the table there are about 33,000 clones, approximately 90% of which are singletons. With 3 bases removed from V and 0 bases from J, the gap between germline ends came to 12 bases. This CDR3 is 15 amino acids long. The germline CDR1 and CDR2 sequences are DFQATT and SNEGSKA (reference sequence).

The V and J genes are TRBV20-1 and TRBJ2-4; TRBD2 is a possible D gene (6 bases). The sequenced sample consisted of peripheral blood. The receptor comes from a man between 65 and 85 years old with acute or convalescent COVID-19. CDR3 region: CSASLSGLAKNIQYF. The CDR3 nucleotides read TGCAGTGCTAGTCTAAGCGGGCTAGCCAAAAACATTCAGTACTTC.